The entry that follows covers one TCR beta chain sequence. The antigen is undetermined. Roughly 100 mL of blood, on average, came from one heparinised draw per donor. This sample is drawn from a study of beta chain features in type 1 diabetes. Expressed TCRB transcripts were sequenced because the entire RNA isolate underwent reverse transcription. Profiling relied on immunoSEQ multiplex PCR, and the TCRdb table lists in-frame clones only, not all of them. The sample shows hundreds of thousands of clones, about a tenth of them seen only once. Study results and limitations: Whether TCRB rearrangement is influenced by HLA type went unresolved here. There was a moderate but significant shortening of TCRB CDR3s in all four CD4+ subsets of Type 1 diabetes patients.

This receptor was obtained from a man younger than 40 with type 1 diabetes. Sequencing was performed on central memory CD4+ T cells from blood.

The CDR3 coding sequence is TGCGCCAGCAGCTTAGAGGGACTAGCGGCCTTCACAGATACGCAGTATTTT. This sequence encodes CASSLEGLAAFTDTQYF. The chain employs TRBV5-1 and TRBJ2-3, with 11 bases that match TRBD2. CDR1 SGHRS and CDR2 YFSETQ come from the germline V gene. V was pared by 2 bases and J by 2 bases, with 7 bases of the junction left unmatched. The CDR3 is 17 residues long. Combining the CDR3 with reference TRBV5-1 and TRBJ2-3 gives the whole variable domain KAGVTQTPRYLIKTRGQQVTLSCSPISGHRSVSWYQQTPGQGLQFLFEYFSETQRNKGNFPGRFSGRQFSNSRSEMNVSTLELGDSALYLCASSLEGLAAFTDTQYFGPGTRLTVL.